This T cell receptor (beta chain) emerged from a study of post-analysis software for immune sequencing data. Deletions cut 11 bases from V and 7 bases from J, with 18 bases between. This CDR3 is built from 14 residues. CDR1 is SNHLY, CDR2 FYNNEI, per germline. About this clonotype itself: The antigen is unknown.

The library was made from cDNA and included unique molecular identifiers. TCRdb called the PCR reads again in MiXCR, with one record for every CDR3 protein. The sample lists 820,000 or so distinct CDR3 sequences, approximately 53% seen once, with under 6% in the top ten. Study outcomes and limitations: Patients showed TRBV5-6, TRBV5-1 and TRBV20-1 among five TRBV segments more frequent than in controls.

The TCR comes from a girl between 5 and 17 years old with multiple sclerosis. Sequencing was performed on blood. The chain recombines TRBV2 with TRBJ1-6; D might be TRBD1 (5 bases). CDR3 DNA sequence: TGTGCCTCTCAGGAGGGCAGGGTCAATTCACCCCTCCACTTT. Its translation: CASQEGRVNSPLHF.